Listed here are 28 T cell receptor beta chains from one sample, sequenced in a study of human T cells and chemical hapten exposure. MiXCR, applied by TCRdb to the RACE reads, yields one record per CDR3 protein. Among tens of thousands of distinct CDR3 sequences listed, more than 9.5% were seen once. Stated time point: patch test 3, about 24 weeks after DPC sensitization. Described treatment: therapeutic diphenylcyclopropenone sensitization with weekly scalp DPC. Sequenced material: whole blood, taken in connection with sensitization to the hapten diphenylcyclopropenone (DPC). The origin of the receptors is a woman in her twenties or thirties with alopecia areata. Some clones in this sample may be carry-over from other donors' samples.

This clonotype was counted many times. CDR3: CASTLGLAGDYGYTF. CDR3 DNA: TGTGCCAGCACCCTGGGTTTAGCAGGGGACTATGGCTACACCTTC. The V and J genes are TRBV11-2 and TRBJ1-2; weak D call: TRBD1 (6 bases). Trimming removed 7 bases at V and 3 bases at J, with 18 bases between. The length of the CDR3 is 15 residues. The germline V gene encodes CDR1 SGHAT and CDR2 FQNNGV.

Comment on this clonotype: Possible read error: a much larger clone is one base away. The CDR3 DNA follows: TGTGGCAGCAGCTCCCGGACAGCGCTTTCCTACAATGAGCAGTTCTTC. This encodes CGSSSRTALSYNEQFF. The chain couples TRBV7-9 to TRBJ2-1; TRBD1 is a possible D gene (6 bases). The CDR3 is 16 residues long. The germline CDR1 and CDR2 sequences are SEHNR and FQNEAQ (reference sequence).

The sample holds many counts of this clonotype. The chain employs TRBV7-3 and TRBJ1-1, with D maybe TRBD1 (6 bases). The CDR3 has 13 amino acids. Germline CDR1 reads SGHTA; CDR2 reads FQGTGA. The germline V and J ends were trimmed by 6 bases and 6 bases, with 14 bases remaining between them. The CDR3 nucleotides read TGTGCCAGCAGTACACTACAGGGCTCTGAAGCTTTCTTT. Encoded protein: CASSTLQGSEAFF.

This clonotype was seen only a few times. The chain is built from TRBV4-3 and TRBJ1-2; a weak D match, TRBD1 (5 bases). Germline V gene data show CDR1 as LGHNA and CDR2 as YSLEER. The V and J ends lost 0 bases and 4 bases respectively, with 9 bases between them. The CDR3 sequence is 14 residues long. CDR3 bases: TGCGCCAGCAGCCAAGACAGGGATAGCTATGGCTACACCTTC. Protein product: CASSQDRDSYGYTF.

In this sample, this clonotype turned up many times. The chain links TRBV7-2 to TRBJ2-5; D not resolved. Germline CDR1 and CDR2: SGHTA and FQGNSA. The CDR3 consists of 14 residues. Trimming took 4 bases from V and 4 from J, leaving 13 bases between them. The CDR3 sequence: CASSSPPLVETQYF. CDR3 sequence (DNA): TGTGCCAGCAGCTCCCCGCCTCTTGTAGAGACCCAGTACTTC.

V usage is TRBV6-1 and J usage is TRBJ2-3, with D uncertain. The V end lost 0 bases, the J end lost 2 bases, and 15 bases lay between the germline ends. The length of the CDR3 is 17 residues. CDR1 and CDR2 (germline): MNHNS, SASEGT. In DNA form, the CDR3 reads TGTGCCAGCAGTGAAGCGTGGGGTCCGGGCTCCACAGATACGCAGTATTTT. This gives the protein CASSEAWGPGSTDTQYF.

There are a few counts of this clonotype. The gene calls are TRBV18 and TRBJ1-1, with a possible D match to TRBD1 (6 bases). Germline CDR1 reads KGHSH; CDR2 reads LQKENI. CDR3 length: 16 amino acids. V was cut by 0 bases and J by 2 bases, with 13 bases left in between. The CDR3 sequence: CASSPPGAGANTEAFF. The CDR3 DNA sequence: TGTGCCAGCTCACCACCGGGGGCAGGGGCTAACACTGAAGCTTTCTTT.

This clonotype was counted a few times. The rearrangement joins TRBV20-1 to TRBJ2-7; the match to TRBD2 covers 13 bases. The V gene end was trimmed by 0 bases and the J gene end by 5 bases; junction bases not matched to a gene: 7. Germline V lookup: CDR1 DFQATT, CDR2 SNEGSKA (reference sequence). The length of the CDR3 is 16 residues. CDR3 residues: CSARDRTSGSRDEQYF. The CDR3 DNA reads as TGCAGTGCTAGAGATCGGACTAGCGGGAGTAGGGACGAGCAGTACTTC.

This clonotype was observed a few times. The chain combines TRBV7-2 with TRBJ2-7; 14 nucleotides align to TRBD2. The J segment lost 0 bases and the V segment lost 4 bases, leaving 8 bases of the junction unmatched. Germline CDR1 reads SGHTA; CDR2 reads FQGNSA. The CDR3 sequence is 18 residues long. CDR3 bases: TGTGCCAGCAGCTATAGGACTAGCGGGGGGAAAAGCTCCTACGAGCAGTACTTC. It is translated as CASSYRTSGGKSSYEQYF.

This clonotype showed up just a few times. The genes are TRBV20-1 and TRBJ2-7, with 8 bases that match TRBD1. Trimming took 3 bases from V and 5 from J; bases not matched to a gene: 6. Germline loops: CDR1 DFQATT, CDR2 SNEGSKA (reference sequence). The CDR3 extends over 13 amino acids. The CDR3 sequence: CSARFGQGDEQYF. The CDR3 DNA sequence: TGCAGTGCTAGGTTTGGACAGGGAGACGAGCAGTACTTC.

The V call is TRBV7-9, the J call TRBJ1-5; D is unclear. This CDR3 has 15 residues. The germline V gene encodes CDR1 SEHNR and CDR2 FQNEAQ (reference sequence). Deletions cut 1 base from V and 2 bases from J, with 9 bases between. In DNA, the CDR3 is TGTGCCAGCAGCTTAGTCGGAGGCGGCAATCAGCCCCAGCATTTT. This encodes CASSLVGGGNQPQHF.

This clonotype was found a few times. V gene TRBV18 combines with J gene TRBJ1-5; D not certain. The CDR3 extends over 14 amino acids. Trimming shortened V by 3 bases and J by 9 bases, and 15 bases separated the two germline ends. Germline assignment: CDR1 KGHSH and CDR2 LQKENI. The CDR3 region has the DNA TGTGCCAGCTCACCTGCCGGGCTCCTTGGGCCCCAGCATTTT. Its protein is CASSPAGLLGPQHF. The entire variable domain, with the rest obtained from reference TRBV18 and TRBJ1-5, is as follows: NAGVMQNPRHLVRRRGQEARLRCSPMKGHSHVYWYRQLPEEGLKFMVYLQKENIIDESGMPKERFSAEFPKEGPSILRIQQVVRGDSAAYFCASSPAGLLGPQHFGDGTRLSIL.

This clonotype has at least ten counts. The chain is built from TRBV27 and TRBJ2-5; D unclear. The CDR3 loop spans 14 amino acids. Trimming took 4 bases from V and 1 from J, leaving 10 bases between them. Germline values: CDR1 MNHEY, CDR2 SMNVEV (reference sequence). The CDR3 nucleotides read TGTGCCAGCAGTTCCCCGGCGTTCCAAGAGACCCAGTACTTC. Protein: CASSSPAFQETQYF.

This clonotype was picked up many times. Here the CDR3 DNA reads TGTGCCAGCAGCAGGGCGGGGGCCACGGGGACCCAGTACTTC. It specifies CASSRAGATGTQYF. The chain joins TRBV7-6 to TRBJ2-5, with TRBD2 as a possible D gene (7 bases). This CDR3 region has 14 residues. V was clipped by 5 bases and J by 7 bases, with 17 bases between them. Germline lookup yields CDR1 SGHVS and CDR2 FNYEAQ.

This clonotype was found a few times. This sequence joins TRBV7-2 and TRBJ2-3; 8 bases are a match to TRBD2. The germline gives CDR1 SGHTA, CDR2 FQGNSA. V dropped 1 base and J dropped 1; count of bases not matched to a gene: 4. The CDR3 length is 16 residues. In DNA form, the CDR3 reads TGTGCCAGCAGCTTAGAGGCGCGGGGGGGCACAGATACGCAGTATTTT. It specifies CASSLEARGGTDTQYF.

The gene calls are TRBV7-2 and TRBJ2-3; 10 bases map to TRBD1. The V and J ends lost 8 bases and 4 bases, in that order; junction bases with no gene match: 6. The CDR3 length is 14 residues. Germline-derived CDR1 and CDR2 are SGHTA and FQGNSA. The CDR3: CASARDRGSDTQYF. CDR3 DNA sequence: TGTGCCAGCGCCCGGGACAGGGGATCAGATACGCAGTATTTT. Full variable domain (rest looked up from reference TRBV7-2 and TRBJ2-3): GAGVSQSPSNKVTEKGKDVELRCDPISGHTALYWYRQSLGQGLEFLIYFQGNSAPDKSGLPSDRFSAERTGGSVSTLTIQRTQQEDSAVYLCASARDRGSDTQYFGPGTRLTVL.

This clonotype was detected ten times or more. The chain links TRBV18 to TRBJ1-1, with D perhaps TRBD1 (6 bases). The CDR3 length is 16 residues. Trimming cost V 5 bases and J 6 bases, with 22 bases left between them. Looked up from germline, CDR1 is KGHSH and CDR2 is LQKENI. The CDR3 DNA reads TGTGCCAGCTCATCCGCCTCACAGGGTCCGACGGCTGAAGCTTTCTTT. It yields the protein CASSSASQGPTAEAFF.

The table lists this clonotype with many counts. The chain carries TRBV28 and TRBJ1-3, with D unclear. V lost 7 bases to trimming and J lost 2 bases, with 15 bases between them. Germline V gene sequence: CDR1 MDHEN, CDR2 SYDVKM. This CDR3 is built from 15 residues. The CDR3, as DNA: TGTGCCAGCATATCGACGGCCGCTCCTGGAAACACCATATATTTT. This codes for CASISTAAPGNTIYF.

The rearrangement joins TRBV7-2 to TRBJ2-3; the match to TRBD2 covers 12 bases. V was pared by 3 bases and J by 1 base, with 8 bases of the junction left unmatched. The CDR3 runs to 18 residues. Germline V lookup: CDR1 SGHTA, CDR2 FQGNSA. The CDR3 is CASSFPLAGGRGTDTQYF. CDR3 nucleotides: TGTGCCAGCAGCTTCCCTCTAGCGGGAGGGCGGGGCACAGATACGCAGTATTTT. Full variable domain (missing parts from reference TRBV7-2 and TRBJ2-3): GAGVSQSPSNKVTEKGKDVELRCDPISGHTALYWYRQSLGQGLEFLIYFQGNSAPDKSGLPSDRFSAERTGGSVSTLTIQRTQQEDSAVYLCASSFPLAGGRGTDTQYFGPGTRLTVL.

This clonotype came up many times. V gene TRBV6-2 or TRBV6-3 combines with J gene TRBJ1-5, with a possible D match to TRBD1 (5 bases). The germline gives CDR1 MNHEY, CDR2 SVGEGT. CDR3 length: 16 residues. Trimming cost V 4 bases and J 7 bases, with 20 bases left between them. In DNA form, the CDR3 reads TGTGCCAGCAGTTCCCTACTCGGGCAGGGAAACCAGCCCCAGCATTTT. This sequence encodes CASSSLLGQGNQPQHF.

This clonotype was counted many times. The chain employs TRBV5-1 and TRBJ2-3; 10 nucleotides agree with TRBD1. The V and J ends lost 4 bases and 3 bases, in that order; junction bases with no gene match: 8. The CDR3 consists of 16 residues. Germline values: CDR1 SGHRS, CDR2 YFSETQ. CDR3 region: CASSTGQGRGTDTQYF. The CDR3 DNA follows: TGCGCCAGCAGCACGGGACAGGGGAGAGGAACAGATACGCAGTATTTT.

This clonotype was detected a few times. The gene calls are TRBV11-2 and TRBJ2-1, with 8 bases that match TRBD2. V lost 4 bases to trimming and J lost 6 bases; unmatched junction nucleotides: 8. Germline assignment: CDR1 SGHAT and CDR2 FQNNGV. The CDR3 contains 15 residues. CDR3 protein: CASSWTSGTSNEQFF. CDR3 in DNA: TGTGCCAGCAGCTGGACCTCCGGGACTAGCAATGAGCAGTTCTTC.

This clonotype appeared a few times. This chain joins TRBV28 and TRBJ2-7, with TRBD1 matching over 8 bases. The CDR3 has 14 residues. The germline V gene encodes CDR1 MDHEN and CDR2 SYDVKM. V was clipped by 6 bases and J by 4 bases; unmatched bases: 8. CDR3 residues: CASSRRQGLYEQYF. The CDR3 DNA follows: TGTGCCAGCAGCCGGAGACAGGGGTTGTACGAGCAGTACTTC.

V is TRBV6-2 or TRBV6-3 and J is TRBJ1-1; unclear D gene. There are 14 residues in the CDR3. CDR1 and CDR2 (germline): MNHEY, SVGEGT. The V and J ends lost 6 bases and 0 bases respectively, with 11 bases between them. CDR3 sequence (DNA): TGTGCCAGCAGCCCCGTGACCTTGAACACTGAAGCTTTCTTT. Its protein product is CASSPVTLNTEAFF.

This clonotype has more than one count but fewer than ten. The V gene is TRBV6-5, the J gene TRBJ2-2, with TRBD1 matching over 7 bases. CDR3 length: 16 amino acids. The germline CDR1 and CDR2 sequences are MNHEY and SVGAGI. V lost 2 bases, J lost 4 bases, and 7 bases stayed unmatched. This CDR3 reads CASSYGTASGTGELFF. As DNA, the CDR3 is TGTGCCAGCAGTTACGGGACAGCGTCAGGCACCGGGGAGCTGTTTTTT.

This chain joins TRBV6-5 and TRBJ2-7, with D possibly being TRBD1 or TRBD2 (5 bases each). The CDR3 covers 15 residues. Germline values: CDR1 MNHEY, CDR2 SVGAGI. Trimming took 5 bases from V and 2 from J, leaving 16 bases between them. CDR3 sequence (DNA): TGTGCCAGCAGTGCCGGGACGCCTAGACCCTACGAGCAGTACTTC. This encodes CASSAGTPRPYEQYF.

This clonotype came up a few times. The CDR3, as DNA: TGCGCCAGCAGCCTAACTGCGCACCGTGAGCAGTTCTTC. It specifies CASSLTAHREQFF. This chain connects TRBV5-1 to TRBJ2-1; D not certain. Germline V lookup: CDR1 SGHRS, CDR2 YFSETQ. The CDR3 contains 13 residues. Trimming shortened V by 4 bases and J by 9 bases, and 14 bases separated the two germline ends.

The CDR3 reads CASSGASIPDTQYF. The CDR3 nucleotides are TGTGCCAGCAGTGGGGCTAGCATACCAGATACGCAGTATTTT. This chain joins TRBV6-2 or TRBV6-3 and TRBJ2-3, with D possibly being TRBD1 or TRBD2 (5 bases each). CDR1 is MNHEY, CDR2 SVGEGT, per germline. Trimming cost V 5 bases and J 4 bases, with 13 bases left between them. CDR3 length: 14 residues.